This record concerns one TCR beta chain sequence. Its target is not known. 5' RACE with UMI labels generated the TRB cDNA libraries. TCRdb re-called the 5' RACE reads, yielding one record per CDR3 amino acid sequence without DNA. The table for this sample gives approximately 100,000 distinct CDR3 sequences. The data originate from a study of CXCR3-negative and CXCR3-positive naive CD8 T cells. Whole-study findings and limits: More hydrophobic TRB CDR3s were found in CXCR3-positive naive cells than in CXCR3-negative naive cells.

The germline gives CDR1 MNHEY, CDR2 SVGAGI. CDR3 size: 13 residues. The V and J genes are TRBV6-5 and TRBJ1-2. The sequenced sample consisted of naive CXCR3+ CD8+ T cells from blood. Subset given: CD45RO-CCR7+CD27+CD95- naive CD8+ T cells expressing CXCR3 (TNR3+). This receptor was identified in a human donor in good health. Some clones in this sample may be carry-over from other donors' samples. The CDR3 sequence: CASSLGWAHGYTF.